Reported below is one T cell receptor (beta chain). Unique molecular identifiers were present on the cDNA, and a universal primer site came from template switching. MiXCR, run by TCRdb on the 5' RACE reads, gives a single entry per CDR3 protein. This table holds about 240,000 distinct CDR3 sequences, 7.5% found once. This specimen comes from a study of identical twins. V lost 0 bases and J lost 5, with 12 bases in between. Per germline, CDR1 SGDLS and CDR2 YYNGEE. The CDR3 runs 14 residues. This sample also appeared in a second study, on yellow fever vaccine responses in identical twins.

The origin of this receptor is a woman aged 18-29 years in good health. The specimen sequenced was CD8+ T cells sorted from blood. The J gene is TRBJ2-7, the V gene TRBV9, with D possibly matching TRBD2 (7 bases). The CDR3 region has the DNA TGTGCCAGCAGCGTAGAGGGGGGAGGGAACGAGCAGTACTTC. Its protein product is CASSVEGGGNEQYF.